The source of this T cell receptor (beta chain) is a study of cytomegalovirus exposure and HLA in healthy donors. As regards this clone: The antigen is unknown.

General study findings and limits: Because they were indistinguishable, some V segments, including TRBV6-2 and TRBV6-3, were excluded.

V gave up 6 bases and J gave up 4 bases; unmatched junction bases: 8. CDR3 length: 14 residues. CDR1 is SEHNR and CDR2 is FQNEAQ in the germline V gene (reference sequence). PCR primers comprised 60 Vbeta and 13 Jbeta primers. The data were produced by immunoSEQ multiplex PCR, yet TCRdb's version contains in-frame clones alone and is incomplete. The table lists about 130,000 clones, approximately 84% of them singletons. The V call is TRBV7-9, the J call TRBJ1-1; 7 bases map to TRBD1. The specimen sequenced was PBMCs. This clonotype was sampled from a woman between 40 and 50 years old in good health and CMV-seronegative. DNA for the CDR3: TGTGCCAGCAGTTACGACAGGGTTGGCACTGAAGCTTTCTTT. It specifies CASSYDRVGTEAFF. Full variable domain (missing parts from reference TRBV7-9 and TRBJ1-1): DTGVSQNPRHKITKRGQNVTFRCDPISEHNRLYWYRQTLGQGPEFLTYFQNEAQLEKSRLLSDRFSAERPKGSFSTLEIQRTEQGDSAMYLCASSYDRVGTEAFFGQGTRLTVV.